A selection of T cell receptor beta chains follows, all from one sample in a study of control samples from healthy donors and cancer patients. Assay: immunoSEQ multiplex PCR; the TCRdb copy retains only in-frame clones and omits some. The sample includes about 160,000 clones, about 94% of them seen just once. The sequenced material came from PBMCs. These receptors all stem from a man aged 55 to 70 with colorectal cancer. Each CDR3 is given with its conserved first and last residue. A D gene is named only where the DNA matches it firmly. Expanded clones are given a class, and other clones once, few, many or no size at all.

-	15	TRBJ2-1	-	TRBV3-1/TRBV3-2	CASSFGQAPYNEQFF	TGTGCCAGCAGCTTTGGCCAGGCCCCCTACAATGAGCAGTTCTTC
-	14	TRBJ1-1	-	TRBV21-1	CASSHWGDGTEAFF	-
-	14	TRBJ2-7	-	TRBV13	CASSLGKGSNEQYF	TGTGCCAGCAGCTTAGGCAAGGGGAGTAACGAGCAGTACTTC
-	16	TRBJ1-3	-	TRBV5-1	CASSPRDRYSGNTIYF	TGCGCCAGCAGCCCCAGAGACAGGTACTCTGGAAACACCATATATTTT
-	17	TRBJ2-7	-	TRBV4-1	CASSQGTAFNYPYEQYF	TGCGCCAGCAGCCAGGGGACGGCCTTCAATTACCCCTACGAGCAGTACTTC
TRBD1	15	TRBJ1-2	few	TRBV6-5	CASSTGTGLTYGYTF	TGTGCCAGCAGTACGGGGACAGGTCTTACCTATGGCTACACCTTC
TRBD1	14	TRBJ2-5	-	TRBV2	CASLRGTGEETQYF	TGTGCCAGCCTGAGAGGGACAGGGGAAGAGACCCAGTACTTC
-	13	TRBJ2-6	-	TRBV2	CASKGPGANVLTF	TGTGCCAGCAAAGGCCCTGGGGCCAACGTCCTGACTTTC
-	13	TRBJ1-2	-	TRBV6-5	CASSYLGGNGYTF	TGTGCCAGCAGTTACCTCGGCGGGAATGGCTACACCTTC
TRBD1	14	TRBJ2-5	-	TRBV10-3	CAINKGQGEETQYF	TGTGCCATCAATAAGGGACAGGGGGAAGAGACCCAGTACTTC
TRBD1	16	TRBJ2-1	-	TRBV5-4	CASSLAGTGNYNEQFF	TGTGCCAGCAGCTTGGCAGGGACAGGGAATTACAATGAGCAGTTCTTC
TRBD1	14	TRBJ1-1	-	TRBV18	CASSPQGQGIEAFF	TGTGCCAGCTCACCACAAGGACAGGGGATTGAAGCTTTCTTT
-	13	TRBJ1-5	-	TRBV7-9	CASSPDRGQPQHF	TGTGCCAGCAGCCCGGATAGGGGTCAGCCCCAGCATTTT
TRBD1	16	TRBJ2-7	-	TRBV28	CASSFPLDRASYEQYF	TGTGCCAGCAGTTTTCCCCTAGACAGGGCCTCCTACGAGCAGTACTTC
-	15	TRBJ1-1	once	TRBV6-5	CASSYDERADTEAFF	TGTGCCAGCAGTTACGACGAGAGGGCGGACACTGAAGCTTTCTTT
TRBD2	15	TRBJ2-3	-	TRBV5-1	CASSLGGGRADTQYF	TGCGCCAGCAGTTTAGGCGGGGGTCGCGCAGATACGCAGTATTTT
TRBD1	15	TRBJ1-5	-	TRBV19	CASIPTGGFDQPQHF	TGTGCCAGTATCCCGACAGGGGGCTTTGATCAGCCCCAGCATTTT
-	12	TRBJ2-7	-	TRBV2	CASSDLNYEQYF	TGTGCCAGTTCGGACTTGAACTACGAGCAGTACTTC
TRBD1	15	TRBJ2-4	-	TRBV5-1	CASSPIQGAKNIQYF	TGCGCCAGCAGCCCGATACAGGGGGCCAAAAACATTCAGTACTTC
-	13	TRBJ1-6	once	TRBV27	CASSRPGNSPLHF	TGTGCCAGCAGTCGTCCAGGCAATTCACCCCTCCACTTT
TRBD1	13	TRBJ1-4	-	TRBV29-1	CSVTGTGNEKLFF	TGCAGCGTTACCGGGACAGGGAATGAAAAACTGTTTTTT
TRBD1	15	TRBJ2-2	-	TRBV19	CASSVGTGVAGELFF	TGTGCCAGTAGTGTCGGGACAGGGGTTGCCGGGGAGCTGTTTTTT
-	16	TRBJ1-3	-	TRBV4-1	CASSHPTGSSGNTIYF	TGCGCCAGCAGCCATCCTACAGGGAGCTCTGGAAACACCATATATTTT
-	15	TRBJ1-6	-	TRBV6-5	CASSYSHRLNSPLHF	TGTGCCAGCAGTTACTCGCACCGCCTTAATTCACCCCTCCACTTT
TRBD1	15	TRBJ2-2	-	TRBV10-2	CASSPGQGYTGELFF	TGCGCCAGCAGCCCGGGACAGGGGTACACCGGGGAGCTGTTTTTT
-	15	TRBJ1-1	-	TRBV7-6	CASSLVAGRNTEAFF	TGTGCCAGCAGCTTAGTGGCAGGAAGGAACACTGAAGCTTTCTTT
-	14	TRBJ2-7	-	TRBV19	CASSFGPLSYEQYF	TGTGCCAGTAGTTTCGGACCCCTTTCCTACGAGCAGTACTTC
TRBD2	13	TRBJ2-5	-	TRBV12-3/TRBV12-4	CASSLGSSGGKYF	TGTGCCAGCAGTTTAGGAAGTAGCGGGGGCAAATACTTC
TRBD1	18	TRBJ2-7	-	TRBV24-1	CATSDSPPGQALAYEQYF	TGTGCCACCAGTGACTCGCCCCCCGGACAGGCCCTCGCCTACGAGCAGTACTTC
-	15	TRBJ2-2	-	TRBV4-3	CASSQDRRGTGELFF	TGCGCCAGCAGCCAAGACCGCAGGGGAACCGGGGAGCTGTTTTTT
-	16	TRBJ2-6	-	TRBV6-1	CASSESWGSGANVLTF	TGTGCCAGCAGTGAATCCTGGGGATCAGGGGCCAACGTCCTGACTTTC
TRBD1	15	TRBJ1-6	-	TRBV25-1	CASSQTGQGNSPLHF	TGTGCCAGCAGTCAGACGGGACAGGGTAATTCACCCCTCCACTTT
TRBD1	17	TRBJ1-1	-	TRBV18	CASSPPGTGWGDTEAFF	TGTGCCAGCTCACCGCCGGGGACAGGGTGGGGGGACACTGAAGCTTTCTTT
TRBD1	15	TRBJ1-5	once	TRBV6-6	CASRDPAGGDQPQHF	TGTGCCAGCAGGGATCCCGCAGGGGGCGATCAGCCCCAGCATTTT
-	15	TRBJ2-5	-	TRBV3-1/TRBV3-2	CASSLTPGSVETQYF	TGTGCCAGCAGCCTTACCCCGGGTTCCGTGGAGACCCAGTACTTC
TRBD2	15	TRBJ2-2	-	TRBV24-1	CATSLAGSNTGELFF	TGTGCCACCAGTCTAGCGGGGTCCAACACCGGGGAGCTGTTTTTT
-	15	TRBJ1-4	-	TRBV28	CASSLTRSPNEKLFF	TGTGCCAGCAGTTTAACCAGGTCGCCTAATGAAAAACTGTTTTTT